The rows below give T cell receptor beta chains drawn from one sample of a study of cytomegalovirus exposure and HLA in healthy donors. Using immunoSEQ multiplex PCR, the repertoire was profiled, and TCRdb retains in-frame clones only, with some absent. The table includes some 150,000 clones, 64% detected once. The material sequenced was PBMCs. Source of these receptors: a woman younger than 45 in good health and CMV-seropositive. CDR3s include the opening cysteine and the closing phenylalanine or tryptophan. The order of the fields is clone size, D gene, V gene, J gene, CDR3 DNA, CDR3 protein. D genes are given only for firm matches. Part of the rows lack a size; the others show once, few, many or a class for expanded clones.

>-|-|TRBV28|TRBJ2-4
TGTGCCAGCAGCTCAACGATCCAAGGGGGGGAGGCCAAAAACATTCAGTACTTC
CASSSTIQGGEAKNIQYF
>-|TRBD1|TRBV27|TRBJ2-7
TGTGCCAGCAGGAAAACCGGGACAGAGACCTACGAGCAGTACTTC
CASRKTGTETYEQYF
>once|-|TRBV6-1|TRBJ2-3
TGTGCCAGCAGTGGCAGGACTGGAAGAGATACGCAGTATTTT
CASSGRTGRDTQYF
>-|TRBD1|TRBV18|TRBJ1-5
TGTGCCAGCTCATCACAGGGGATCACAGAGCCCCAGCATTTT
CASSSQGITEPQHF
>few|TRBD2|TRBV7-3|TRBJ2-3
TGTGCCAGCAGCTTAACTGGGACTAGCGGGGGGGCCTCAGATACGCAGTATTTT
CASSLTGTSGGASDTQYF
>-|TRBD1|TRBV6-5|TRBJ1-2
TGTGCCAGCAGTTACTCGAGGGCAGGGGGTAACAATGGCTACACCTTC
CASSYSRAGGNNGYTF
>-|-|TRBV28|TRBJ1-5
TGTGCCAGCAGTACAGGGCCTTCCAAGGGCAATCAGCCCCAGCATTTT
CASSTGPSKGNQPQHF
>once|TRBD1|TRBV10-3|TRBJ1-1
TGTGCCATCAGTGACTCCGGACAGGTTCGGACTGAAGCTTTCTTT
CAISDSGQVRTEAFF
>-|TRBD1|TRBV11-2|TRBJ2-4
TGTGCCAGCAGCTACGGGACAGGGTGGTTTTACTTC
CASSYGTGWFYF
>-|-|TRBV20-1|TRBJ1-3
TGCAGTGCGCGGCCTGGAAACACCATATATTTT
CSARPGNTIYF
>-|-|TRBV13|TRBJ2-7
TGTGCCAGCAGCTTAGGCCGGACAACCAACGAGCAGTACTTC
CASSLGRTTNEQYF
>-|TRBD2|TRBV7-2|TRBJ2-7
TGTGCCAGCAGCATTAGCGGGGTGGGCTCCTACGAGCAGTACTTC
CASSISGVGSYEQYF
>-|-|TRBV10-3|TRBJ1-4
TGTGCCATCAGAGACACAAGGGGAACTAATGAAAAACTGTTTTTT
CAIRDTRGTNEKLFF
>-|-|TRBV14|TRBJ2-7
TGTGCCAGCAGCCACGACAGTACCTACGAGCAGTACTTC
CASSHDSTYEQYF
>-|-|TRBV7-8|TRBJ2-2
TGTGCCAGCAGCTTAGGCAGCTGGAGGACCGGGGAGCTGTTTTTT
CASSLGSWRTGELFF
>-|-|TRBV4-1|TRBJ1-1
TGCGCCAGCAGCCAAGTTCAGGGATTGAGAAACACTGAAGCTTTCTTT
CASSQVQGLRNTEAFF
>-|-|TRBV2|TRBJ1-1
TGTGCCAGCCTCCGGGAGGGGCCCGAAGCTTTCTTT
CASLREGPEAFF
>few|-|TRBV6-5|TRBJ2-4
TGTGCCAGCAGTCAGACAGTAGCCAAAAACATTCAGTACTTC
CASSQTVAKNIQYF
>-|TRBD1|TRBV19|TRBJ1-4
TGTGCCAGTAGGCGGCCGGGACAGGGAAATGAAAAACTGTTTTTT
CASRRPGQGNEKLFF
>-|TRBD1|TRBV13|TRBJ1-2
TGTGCCAGCAGCTCAGGGACAGTAAAGGCCTATGGCTACACCTTC
CASSSGTVKAYGYTF
>many|-|TRBV19|TRBJ1-1
TGTGCCAGTAAGGGGTCCACTGAAGCTTTCTTT
CASKGSTEAFF
>-|TRBD2|TRBV5-1|TRBJ2-1
TGCGCCAGCAGCTTGGGACTAGCGGGAGGACCCAATGAGCAGTTCTTC
CASSLGLAGGPNEQFF
>-|TRBD2|TRBV2|TRBJ2-2
TGTGCCAGCCGGACGGGCGGGGGGGCCGACACCGGGGAGCTGTTTTTT
CASRTGGGADTGELFF
>-|-|TRBV9|TRBJ2-5
TGTGCCAGCAGCGAAGGGGGTGCTCCTAGGGAGCAGTACTTC
CASSEGGAPREQYF
>-|-|TRBV2|TRBJ2-1
TGTGCCAGCGAGTGGGGTAGCGACAATGAGCAGTTCTTC
CASEWGSDNEQFF
>-|-|TRBV6-5|TRBJ2-6
TGTGCCACCCTTGGGGGGACTGGGGCCAACGTCCTGACTTTC
CATLGGTGANVLTF
>-|TRBD2|TRBV5-1|TRBJ2-7
TGCGCCAGCAGCTTTGGGCTAGCGGCGCGGGAGCAGTACTTC
CASSFGLAAREQYF
>-|-|TRBV9|TRBJ2-3
TGTGCCAGCAGCCCAAGAGGAGGGGGCACAGATACGCAGTATTTT
CASSPRGGGTDTQYF
>-|-|TRBV19|TRBJ1-1
TGTGCCAGTAGGATACAGGGAAACACTGAAGCTTTCTTT
CASRIQGNTEAFF
>-|TRBD1|TRBV2|TRBJ1-5
TGTGCCAGCAGTGAAGGGGCAGGGGGCCGGCAGCCCCAGCATTTT
CASSEGAGGRQPQHF
>-|TRBD2|TRBV29-1|TRBJ2-7
TGCAGCACTCGGGGGGGGGTTTCCTACGAGCAGTACTTC
CSTRGGVSYEQYF
>-|-|TRBV18|TRBJ2-3
TGTGCCAGCTCATTAAGGGGAGGCGATACGCAGTATTTT
CASSLRGGDTQYF
>-|TRBD2|TRBV11-3|TRBJ2-1
TGTGCCAGCAGCTTGCCGGGACTAGCGGCCGCAGAGCAGTTCTTC
CASSLPGLAAAEQFF
>few|TRBD1|TRBV7-9|TRBJ1-1
TGTGCCAGCCGAGGACAGGGGAACACTGAAGCTTTCTTT
CASRGQGNTEAFF
>-|-|TRBV7-9|TRBJ2-3
TGTGCCAGCAGCTTAGGGCGGAGCACAGATACGCAGTATTTT
CASSLGRSTDTQYF
>-|TRBD1|TRBV10-1|TRBJ2-7
TGCGCCAGCAGTGATCGTCCCGGGACAGCGAATTACGAGCAGTACTTC
CASSDRPGTANYEQYF
>-|TRBD2|TRBV10-3|TRBJ2-7
TGTGCCACACTCCCGGGACTAGCGGGAACCTACGAGCAGTACTTC
CATLPGLAGTYEQYF
>-|-|TRBV10-1|TRBJ2-6
TGCGCCAGCAGTGATTTCCGCGACTCTGGGGCCAACGTCCTGACTTTC
CASSDFRDSGANVLTF
>-|-|TRBV5-8|TRBJ2-6
TGTGCCAGCTTGGGCAGCTCTGGGGCCAACGTCCTGACTTTC
CASLGSSGANVLTF
>-|-|TRBV4-1|TRBJ2-1
TGCGCCAGCAGCCAAGAGTACAGGCGGGGTGAGCAGTTCTTC
CASSQEYRRGEQFF
>-|TRBD1|TRBV30|TRBJ2-7
TGTGCCTGGCGGGACAGGGAGGTATACGAGCAGTACTTC
CAWRDREVYEQYF
>few|TRBD1|TRBV2|TRBJ1-4
TGTGCCAGCGGGGGACAGGCCCTCTCTGTCCCAAAACTGTTTTTT
CASGGQALSVPKLFF
>-|-|TRBV13|TRBJ2-5
TGTGCCAGCAGCTTAGGCAGGGGCACGGGAACCCAGTACTTC
CASSLGRGTGTQYF
>-|-|TRBV13|TRBJ1-5
TGTGCCAGCAGCCTCGGGGGAGCCGAGACTAGCAATCAGCCCCAGCATTTT
CASSLGGAETSNQPQHF
>-|TRBD2|TRBV5-1|TRBJ2-2
TGCGCCAGCAGTACCAGCGGGAGCGGCTGGGGGGAGCTGTTTTTT
CASSTSGSGWGELFF
>-|TRBD2|TRBV7-2|TRBJ2-7
TGTGCCAGCAGCTTAGCTAGCGGGAGCTCCTACGAGCAGTACTTC
CASSLASGSSYEQYF
>-|-|TRBV5-6|TRBJ2-7
TGTGCCAGCAGCTTGGTGGGCCACGAGCAGTACTTC
CASSLVGHEQYF
>many|-|TRBV19|TRBJ2-1
TGTGCCAGTAGCACGACTACCAATGAGCAGTTCTTC
CASSTTTNEQFF
>once|-|TRBV18|TRBJ1-1
TGTGCCAGCTCACTAATGAACACTGAAGCTTTCTTT
CASSLMNTEAFF